This entry features one TCR beta chain sequence. Its cognate antigen is unknown. The data were obtained in a study of CD8+ T cells in alopecia areata. RNA, once extracted, was reverse transcribed into cDNA for use as the sequencing template. Repertoires were generated with immunoSEQ multiplex PCR, while TCRdb's copy carries only in-frame clones and drops some. The sample yields 90,000 to 100,000 clones, approximately 60% seen once. CDR3 size: 16 residues. Per germline, CDR1 SEHNR and CDR2 FQNEAQ (reference sequence). Trimming took 6 bases from V and 0 from J, leaving 16 bases between them. The treatment is: oral pan-JAK inhibitor, 5-10 mg twice daily. General observations from the study: Tofacitinib significantly decreased scalp clonality and expanded CD8+ clones among top 100.

This sample comprised CD8+ T cells sorted from blood, obtained at week 4, from a patient treated with tofacitinib. The TCR originated in a human donor with alopecia areata. V usage is TRBV7-9 and J usage is TRBJ2-3, with D unresolved. The CDR3 coding sequence is TGTGCCAGCAGTTTCGATCCTCTCGTGAGCACAGATACGCAGTATTTT. It encodes CASSFDPLVSTDTQYF.